The 12 T cell receptor beta chains below come from one sample, sequenced in a study of PD-1 blockade in classical Hodgkin lymphoma. TCRdb keeps only in-frame clones here, not all; method: immunoSEQ multiplex PCR. The data show 20,000 to 25,000 clones, 81% seen once. The time point is: cycle 4 day 1 (C4D1), after less than 7 weeks of nivolumab. All the patients suffered relapse after autologous stem cell transplantation, and brentuximab vedotin exposure differed. This specimen was peripheral blood mononuclear cells (PBMCs), taken before the fourth cycle of nivolumab. These TCRs come from a human donor with classical Hodgkin lymphoma.

This clone was observed once. The chain joins TRBV7-9 to TRBJ1-1; D uncertain. CDR3 size: 15 residues. The V end was cut by 1 base, the J end by 2 bases, with 11 bases between. The V gene's germline CDR1 is SEHNR and CDR2 FQNEAQ (reference sequence). CDR3 loop: CASSLGNTANTEAFF. CDR3 coding DNA: TGTGCCAGCAGCTTAGGCAACACGGCAAACACTGAAGCTTTCTTT.

This clone was found once. The V gene is TRBV5-8, the J gene TRBJ2-7; unclear D gene. The CDR3 has 12 amino acids. Between the trimmed V and J ends, which lost 5 bases and 6 bases, there was a span of 12 bases. Per the germline V gene, CDR1 is SGHTS and CDR2 is YDEGEE. Here the CDR3 reads CASRLSSSEQYF. CDR3 DNA: TGTGCCAGCAGGCTCTCATCAAGCGAGCAGTACTTC. Together with reference TRBV5-8 and TRBJ2-7, the CDR3 gives the full variable domain: EAGVTQSPTHLIKTRGQQATLRCSPISGHTSVYWYQQALGLGLQFLLWYDEGEERNRGNFPPRFSGRQFPNYSSELNVNALELEDSALYLCASRLSSSEQYFGPGTRLTVT.

This chain uses TRBV6-6 with TRBJ2-7; TRBD1 matches at 9 bases. The CDR3 has 14 residues. Looked up from germline, CDR1 is MNHNY and CDR2 is SVGAGI (reference sequence). Losses at the gene ends were 6 bases for V and 3 bases for J; bases not matched to a gene: 6. The CDR3 sequence: CASSWTGVNYEQYF. Written as DNA, the CDR3 is TGTGCCAGCAGCTGGACAGGGGTAAACTACGAGCAGTACTTC.

The V and J genes are TRBV21-1 and TRBJ1-1. TRBV21-1 is flagged as a pseudogene. This CDR3 contains 10 residues. CDR3 region: CASSNRPGFF. CDR3 coding DNA: TGTGCCAGCAGCAATCGGCCGGGTTTCTTT.

This chain uses TRBV28 with TRBJ2-1, with D possibly called TRBD1 or TRBD2 (6 bases each). The CDR3 runs to 13 residues. Trimming stripped 8 bases from V and 4 bases from J, with 12 bases between. CDR1 and CDR2 from the germline V gene are MDHEN and SYDVKM. The CDR3 sequence is CASRGQLYNEQFF. In DNA, the CDR3 is TGTGCCAGCCGGGGGCAACTATACAATGAGCAGTTCTTC.

The rearrangement uses TRBV14 and TRBJ2-3; 9 positions agree with TRBD1. The germline V gene has CDR1 SGHDN and CDR2 FVKESK. The CDR3 extends over 14 amino acids. Germline trimming cut 4 bases from V and 3 bases from J; bases unmatched to any gene: 2. Written as DNA, the CDR3 is TGTGCCAGCAGCCTAGGGACAGGGACAGATACGCAGTATTTT. It is translated as CASSLGTGTDTQYF.

The V and J genes are TRBV30 and TRBJ1-3, with D uncertain. CDR3 length equals 18 residues. The V end was cut by 2 bases, the J end by 0 bases, with 20 bases between. The germline CDR1 and CDR2 sequences are GTSNPN and SVGIG (reference sequence). This chain's CDR3 is CAWSWARTFRSSGNTIYF. The DNA of the CDR3 is TGTGCCTGGAGTTGGGCCCGGACTTTCCGCTCCTCTGGAAACACCATATATTTT.

This chain connects TRBV4-1 to TRBJ2-7; a weak D match, TRBD2 (6 bases). The CDR3 consists of 16 residues. Trimming shortened V by 4 bases and J by 3 bases, and 19 bases separated the two germline ends. The germline gives CDR1 MGHRA, CDR2 YSYEKL. CDR3 coding DNA: TGCGCCAGCAGCCCCCTTAAGGCGGGGACGAACTACGAGCAGTACTTC. Its protein product is CASSPLKAGTNYEQYF.

The chain carries TRBV11-3 and TRBJ2-5; no definite D call. Between the trimmed V and J ends, which lost 5 bases and 3 bases, there was a span of 4 bases. The CDR3 is made up of 11 amino acids. CDR1 SGHNT and CDR2 YENEEA come from the germline V gene. The CDR3 protein is CASSREETQYF. The CDR3 bases are TGTGCCAGCAGCCGGGAAGAGACCCAGTACTTC.

The chain couples TRBV9 to TRBJ2-3; 11 bases fit TRBD2. The CDR3 totals 19 residues. Germline trimming cut 0 bases from V and 3 bases from J; bases unmatched to any gene: 12. CDR1 and CDR2 from the germline V gene are SGDLS and YYNGEE. The CDR3 loop reads CASSVASGGPTRGTDTQYF. CDR3 DNA: TGTGCCAGCAGCGTAGCTAGCGGGGGGCCGACGAGGGGGACAGATACGCAGTATTTT.

This sequence joins TRBV18 and TRBJ2-7; 8 bases map to TRBD2. Germline CDR1 KGHSH, CDR2 LQKENI. Trimming cost V 1 base and J 0 bases; bases outside gene matches: 14. The CDR3 runs 19 residues. The CDR3: CASSPLGGGRLRISYEQYF. CDR3 DNA: TGTGCCAGCTCACCACTTGGCGGGGGGCGCCTAAGGATCTCCTACGAGCAGTACTTC.

This clone has just a few counts. The chain recombines TRBV30 with TRBJ2-7, with D perhaps assigned TRBD1 or TRBD2 (5 bases each). Looked up from germline, CDR1 is GTSNPN and CDR2 is SVGIG (reference sequence). Between the trimmed V and J ends, which lost 2 bases and 4 bases, there was a span of 21 bases. This CDR3 is 16 amino acids long. CDR3 region: CAWSPYGTGSAYEQYF. DNA for the CDR3: TGTGCCTGGAGTCCCTACGGGACGGGCTCTGCGTACGAGCAGTACTTC.